These 6 T cell receptor beta chains originate from one sample sequenced in a study of T cell responses to AZD1222 COVID-19 vaccine. The data were produced by immunoSEQ multiplex PCR, yet TCRdb's version contains in-frame clones alone and is incomplete. The data contain roughly 150,000 clones, around nine tenths of them seen just once; the ten biggest clones take up around 5.5%. The sequences come from peripheral blood, collected on day 0 of AZD1222 vaccination. The receptor set was obtained from an adult in good health.

The J gene is TRBJ2-5, the V gene TRBV9, with a possible D match to TRBD1 (6 bases). The V gene's germline CDR1 is SGDLS and CDR2 YYNGEE. V lost 2 bases to trimming and J lost 6 bases, with 17 bases between them. The CDR3 totals 15 residues. This chain's CDR3 is CASSVGWTDSKTQYF. Here the CDR3 DNA reads TGTGCCAGCAGCGTCGGATGGACAGACTCGAAGACCCAGTACTTC.

The chain uses TRBV14 and TRBJ2-6; 9 bases line up with TRBD1. This CDR3 comprises 19 residues. Germline trimming cut 1 base from V and 1 base from J; bases unmatched to any gene: 8. Germline loops: CDR1 SGHDN, CDR2 FVKESK. The CDR3 protein is CASSQGVGTGRSGANVLTF. The CDR3 coding sequence is TGTGCCAGCAGCCAAGGGGTTGGGACAGGGAGATCTGGGGCCAACGTCCTGACTTTC. The complete variable domain, with remaining parts taken from reference TRBV14 and TRBJ2-6, reads EAGVTQFPSHSVIEKGQTVTLRCDPISGHDNLYWYRRVMGKEIKFLLHFVKESKQDESGMPNNRFLAERTGGTYSTLKVQPAELEDSGVYFCASSQGVGTGRSGANVLTFGAGSRLTVL.

Only one count was recorded for this clone. The chain combines TRBV7-9 with TRBJ2-7; TRBD1 matches at 7 bases. The V and J ends lost 5 bases and 3 bases, in that order; junction bases with no gene match: 4. Per germline, CDR1 SEHNR and CDR2 FQNEAQ (reference sequence). The CDR3 spans 13 residues. CDR3 DNA: TGTGCCAGCAGCGCGAGGGACAGCTACGAGCAGTACTTC. Translated, it gives CASSARDSYEQYF.

This clone appeared a few times. The CDR3 is CASSSGGRETQYF. The CDR3 bases are TGTGCCAGTAGTTCAGGGGGCCGAGAGACCCAGTACTTC. The chain links TRBV19 to TRBJ2-5; 8 positions match TRBD1. Germline V gives CDR1 LNHDA, CDR2 SQIVND (reference sequence). CDR3 size: 13 residues. The trim removed 5 bases at V and 4 bases at J, leaving 3 bases unmatched.

The CDR3 spells CASSLVSASYEQYF. The CDR3 nucleotides read TGTGCCAGCAGCTTGGTGTCAGCTTCCTACGAGCAGTACTTC. The rearrangement links TRBV5-6 to TRBJ2-7; D remains unclear. V was pared by 0 bases and J by 1 base, with 8 bases between. The CDR3 has 14 amino acids. Germline V lookup: CDR1 SGHDT, CDR2 YYEEEE.

The chain links TRBV28 to TRBJ1-5; maybe TRBD1 (6 bases). V was clipped by 6 bases and J by 7 bases, with 16 bases between them. The CDR3 sequence is 14 residues long. CDR1 is MDHEN, CDR2 SYDVKM, per germline. In DNA form, the CDR3 reads TGTGCCAGCAGCCGTACAGGGAGGCGGCAGCCCCAGCATTTT. Protein product: CASSRTGRRQPQHF.